This T cell receptor beta chain was captured in a study of T cells expressing NK-cell markers. Study-wide results and limits: NKG2C+ dominant clonotype frequencies in roughly six donors were roughly 1.0-7.5% of CD8+ T cells. HCMV specificity of expanded NKG2C+ T cell clones remained unclear.

Germline V gene sequence: CDR1 MGHRA, CDR2 YSYEKL. The CDR3 has 16 residues. TCRdb reanalyzed the 5' RACE reads, giving one entry per CDR3 protein sequence and no DNA. This table lists more than 250,000 distinct CDR3 sequences. Remarks on this clonotype: Its target is unknown.

This sequence originates from a man younger than 35 in good health. Sequencing was performed on blood T cells: a sorted CD56 or NKG2C T cell subset, CD4+ or CD8+ T cells, or bulk PBMC T cells (not recorded which). This chain connects TRBV4-1 to TRBJ2-3; TCRdb gives TRBD1 as the D gene, but with no DNA this cannot be confirmed. CDR3 residues: CASSHRGGPSTDTQYF.